The clone carrying this T cell receptor (beta chain) has more than one count but fewer than ten. Antigen unknown. The data were obtained in a study of cytomegalovirus exposure and HLA in healthy donors. Study-wide results and caveats: Reports indicated that the classifier achieved high specificity and sensitivity in diagnosing cytomegalovirus status.

The germline gives CDR1 MNHNS, CDR2 SASEGT. CDR3 length: 13 amino acids. The V end was cut by 5 bases, the J end by 5 bases, with 12 bases between. Primers included in the PCR were 60 Vbeta and 13 Jbeta primers. The method was immunoSEQ multiplex PCR; TCRdb's version includes in-frame clones alone and lacks a portion of them. The table includes 140,000 to 150,000 clones, about 85% detected once. Material for sequencing was PBMCs. The origin of this receptor is a boy younger than 10 in good health and CMV-seronegative. The chain joins TRBV6-1 to TRBJ1-1, with D perhaps matching TRBD1 (5 bases). The CDR3 bases are TGTGCCAGCAGTTTCCCAGGGCGGACTGAAGCTTTCTTT. It is translated as CASSFPGRTEAFF.